A single sample gave rise to the 22 T cell receptor beta chains below, sequenced in a study of identical twins. TCRdb ran MiXCR on the 5' RACE reads and lists one entry per CDR3 protein. The repertoire holds hundreds of thousands of distinct CDR3 sequences, with about 8.1% as singletons. These data also formed part of another study, on yellow fever vaccine responses in identical twins.

Material: memory (CD45RO+) T cells sorted from blood. These receptors were taken from a woman aged 18 to 35 in good health.

This clonotype was observed at least ten times. The chain recombines TRBV29-1 with TRBJ1-1; D remains ambiguous. Germline lookup yields CDR1 SQVTM and CDR2 ANQGSEA. The CDR3 consists of 12 residues. V was clipped by 4 bases and J by 4 bases, with 10 bases between them. CDR3 sequence reads: CSVVMSSTEAFF. CDR3 bases: TGCAGCGTTGTTATGTCCAGCACTGAAGCTTTCTTT. Based on the CDR3 plus reference TRBV29-1 and TRBJ1-1, the full variable domain is SAVISQKPSRDICQRGTSLTIQCQVDSQVTMMFWYRQQPGQSLTLIATANQGSEATYESGFVIDKFPISRPNLTFSTLTVSNMSPEDSSIYLCSVVMSSTEAFFGQGTRLTVV.

This clonotype was seen only a few times. V is TRBV6-1 and J is TRBJ1-2; 8 bases match TRBD1. The CDR3 loop spans 16 amino acids. The junction had 9 bases not matched to a gene; V was cut back by 2 bases and J by 4 bases. Per germline, CDR1 MNHNS and CDR2 SASEGT. CDR3 in amino acids: CASSETTQGQGYGYTF. DNA for the CDR3: TGTGCCAGCAGTGAAACCACCCAAGGACAGGGCTATGGCTACACCTTC.

CDR3 in DNA: TGTGCCAGCAGCCAAGGGGTTCAGGAGACCCAGTACTTC. This sequence encodes CASSQGVQETQYF. The chain employs TRBV4-2 and TRBJ2-5; D not resolved. The CDR3 consists of 13 residues. Germline V gene lookup returns CDR1 LGHNA and CDR2 YNFKEQ. V was trimmed by 1 base and J by 5 bases, leaving 8 bases between them.

This clonotype was recorded many times. J is TRBJ2-3 and V is TRBV12-3 or TRBV12-4; perhaps TRBD2 as D (5 bases). V lost 5 bases to trimming and J lost 3 bases, with 15 bases between them. The CDR3 spans 15 residues. This chain's CDR3 is CASSLGLVWTDTQYF. In nucleotides, the CDR3 is TGTGCCAGCAGTCTCGGACTCGTGTGGACAGATACGCAGTATTTT.

Ten or more counts support this clonotype. The rearrangement joins TRBV4-1 to TRBJ2-7, with no clear D. CDR1 and CDR2 (germline): MGHRA, YSYEKL. The CDR3 loop spans 14 amino acids. The V and J ends lost 4 bases and 7 bases respectively, with 17 bases between them. In DNA, the CDR3 is TGCGCCAGCAGCCCGAAAGAGGCCGCTTGGGAGCAGTACTTC. Protein product: CASSPKEAAWEQYF.

CDR3 loop: CASSLGQGATYEQYF. The CDR3 DNA reads TGCGCCAGCAGCCTCGGACAGGGGGCCACCTACGAGCAGTACTTC. This rearrangement joins TRBV5-1 to TRBJ2-7; 11 bases fit TRBD1. Trimming took 4 bases from V and 2 from J; bases not matched to a gene: 5. This CDR3 has 15 residues. Germline V gene data show CDR1 as SGHRS and CDR2 as YFSETQ.

In this sample, this clonotype turned up many times. The gene calls are TRBV5-1 and TRBJ2-1; D may match TRBD1 or TRBD2 (5 bases each). CDR3 length: 15 amino acids. Germline assignment: CDR1 SGHRS and CDR2 YFSETQ. Trimming pared 3 bases from V and 4 bases from J, leaving 14 bases between. CDR3 sequence reads: CASSSRDPFYNEQFF. DNA of the CDR3: TGCGCCAGCAGCTCACGGGACCCCTTTTACAATGAGCAGTTCTTC.

This clonotype was seen ten or more times. V gene TRBV24-1 combines with J gene TRBJ2-3; no reliable D call. Trimming removed 2 bases from V and 2 bases from J, with 7 bases in between. The germline V gene has CDR1 KGHDR and CDR2 SFDVKD. CDR3 length: 14 residues. CDR3 in amino acids: CATSDSRATDTQYF. The CDR3 DNA follows: TGTGCCACCAGTGATTCGAGAGCCACAGATACGCAGTATTTT.

This clonotype was observed a few times. The chain employs TRBV19 and TRBJ2-1, with TRBD2 matching over 8 bases. Germline V gene lookup returns CDR1 LNHDA and CDR2 SQIVND (reference sequence). V lost 5 bases and J lost 8; bases outside the gene matches: 17. The CDR3 covers 17 residues. CDR3 DNA: TGTGCCAGTAGTCCACATAGAGGGGCGGGGGGCGTCGATGAGCAGTTCTTC. Translating gives CASSPHRGAGGVDEQFF.

This clonotype has just a few counts. The CDR3 DNA is TGTGCCAGCTCATCAACGGGGCAAGCTTTCTTT. This encodes CASSSTGQAFF. The V call is TRBV18, the J call TRBJ1-1; D is perhaps TRBD1 (5 bases). The CDR3 has 11 residues. The V gene lost 5 bases and the J gene lost 9 bases, with 10 bases spanning the gap. The germline V gene encodes CDR1 KGHSH and CDR2 LQKENI.

The CDR3 reads CSATGPGANYGYTF. CDR3 DNA sequence: TGCAGTGCTACTGGACCCGGAGCTAACTATGGCTACACCTTC. The chain employs TRBV20-1 and TRBJ1-2; the D is unclear. In germline, CDR1 is DFQATT, CDR2 SNEGSKA (reference sequence). The CDR3 consists of 14 residues. V lost 4 bases, J lost 0 bases, and 12 bases lay in between.

This chain uses TRBV11-1 with TRBJ2-7, with no clear D. Germline CDR1 and CDR2: SGHAT and FQDESV (reference sequence). V lost 2 bases to trimming and J lost 0 bases, with 8 bases between them. The CDR3 loop spans 14 amino acids. The DNA of the CDR3 is TGTGCCAGCAGCTTACAAGTGGTCTCCTACGAGCAGTACTTC. This codes for CASSLQVVSYEQYF.

This clonotype was observed a few times. This chain links TRBV5-1 with TRBJ2-7; a possible D gene is TRBD2 (6 bases). V was pared by 4 bases and J by 2 bases, with 16 bases between. Germline V gene lookup returns CDR1 SGHRS and CDR2 YFSETQ. The CDR3 spans 15 residues. This CDR3 reads CASSPGTLTTYEQYF. CDR3 nucleotide sequence: TGCGCCAGCAGCCCCGGGACTCTCACCACCTACGAGCAGTACTTC. Looking up the rest from reference TRBV5-1 and TRBJ2-7 gives the full variable domain: KAGVTQTPRYLIKTRGQQVTLSCSPISGHRSVSWYQQTPGQGLQFLFEYFSETQRNKGNFPGRFSGRQFSNSRSEMNVSTLELGDSALYLCASSPGTLTTYEQYFGPGTRLTVT.

The J gene is TRBJ2-3, the V gene TRBV6-5, with 10 bases that match TRBD2. V gave up 2 bases and J gave up 0 bases; unmatched junction bases: 5. The germline CDR1 and CDR2 sequences are MNHEY and SVGAGI. The CDR3 consists of 17 residues. The CDR3 loop is CASSYPHSGRSTDTQYF. CDR3 DNA: TGTGCCAGCAGTTACCCCCATAGCGGGAGGAGCACAGATACGCAGTATTTT.

This clonotype was found a few times. CDR3 sequence reads: CATRRRGESYEQYF. The CDR3 nucleotides read TGTGCCACCAGACGGAGGGGGGAATCCTACGAGCAGTACTTC. The gene calls are TRBV24-1 and TRBJ2-7; D assignment may be TRBD1 or TRBD2 (6 bases each). The CDR3 extends over 14 amino acids. Germline V gene lookup returns CDR1 KGHDR and CDR2 SFDVKD. V lost 7 bases and J lost 1, with 13 bases in between.

This clonotype appeared a few times. This chain joins TRBV28 and TRBJ2-7, with D perhaps TRBD1 (5 bases). V lost 10 bases, J lost 3 bases, and 16 bases lay in between. The CDR3 extends over 13 amino acids. Germline CDR1 and CDR2: MDHEN and SYDVKM. The CDR3 sequence is CATKLRTLYEQYF. The CDR3 DNA reads as TGTGCCACAAAATTGAGGACACTCTACGAGCAGTACTTC.

In this sample, this clonotype turned up once. A much larger clone is a single base away; this may be a read error. The CDR3 DNA reads TGTGCCTGCAGCTTAGATGAGGGAACGAATGAGCAGTTCTTC. Translating gives CACSLDEGTNEQFF. This chain joins TRBV7-8 and TRBJ2-1; possibly TRBD2 for D (5 bases). Germline CDR1 is SGHVS and CDR2 is FQNEAQ. CDR3 length: 14 amino acids.

The genes are TRBV7-3 and TRBJ2-5, with D perhaps matching TRBD1 (6 bases). V was clipped by 1 base and J by 2 bases, with 14 bases between them. Germline CDR1 is SGHTA and CDR2 is FQGTGA. The CDR3 contains 16 residues. The CDR3 bases are TGTGCCAGCAGCTTAATTGGGTTCGGACAGCAAGAGACCCAGTACTTC. This translates into CASSLIGFGQQETQYF. Full variable domain (rest looked up from reference TRBV7-3 and TRBJ2-5): GAGVSQTPSNKVTEKGKYVELRCDPISGHTALYWYRQSLGQGPEFLIYFQGTGAADDSGLPNDRFFAVRPEGSVSTLKIQRTERGDSAVYLCASSLIGFGQQETQYFGPGTRLLVL.

This clonotype was seen a few times. This sequence joins TRBV5-6 and TRBJ2-7; maybe TRBD1 (6 bases). Trimming shortened V by 9 bases and J by 6 bases, and 19 bases separated the two germline ends. Per germline, CDR1 SGHDT and CDR2 YYEEEE. The CDR3 has 13 residues. This CDR3 reads CAIPRDKGTEQYF. CDR3 nucleotides: TGTGCCATCCCCCGGGACAAGGGGACCGAGCAGTACTTC.

This clonotype was counted ten times or more. The rearrangement links TRBV12-3 or TRBV12-4 to TRBJ2-7; the D is unclear. This CDR3 comprises 13 residues. Trimming removed 2 bases from V and 0 bases from J, with 5 bases in between. CDR3 DNA sequence: TGTGCCAGCAGTTTAACCCCCTCCTACGAGCAGTACTTC. This translates into CASSLTPSYEQYF.

There are many counts of this clonotype. The rearrangement joins TRBV12-3 or TRBV12-4 to TRBJ1-6; unclear D gene. V dropped 5 bases and J dropped 9 bases, with 20 bases sitting between them. This CDR3 has 16 residues. The CDR3 nucleotides read TGTGCCAGCAGTCTCAACATTGGGAACAAGGGTTCACCCCTCCACTTT. It is translated as CASSLNIGNKGSPLHF.

This clonotype was counted many times. The chain links TRBV29-1 to TRBJ2-5, with TRBD2 as a possible D gene (5 bases). The CDR3 contains 12 residues. V was trimmed by 6 bases and J by 0 bases, leaving 8 bases between them. CDR1 and CDR2 (germline): SQVTM, ANQGSEA. The CDR3 here is CSVAVYQETQYF. The CDR3 nucleotides read TGCAGCGTAGCGGTGTACCAAGAGACCCAGTACTTC.